This T cell receptor (beta chain) was identified during a study of prognosis after radiotherapy for stage I lung cancer. Study information: Of the enrolled patients, 13 to 15 had newly diagnosed primary stage I lung tumors, while a few had oligometastatic NSCLC following surgical resection of the primary tumor.

The sample holds many counts of this clonotype. Multiplex PCR, run in two rounds, amplified TCR beta CDR3 from genomic DNA. Primers were specific to each TRBV and TRBJ gene in first-round PCR. TCRdb re-derived calls from the multiplex PCR reads in MiXCR, one entry per CDR3 protein. Of over 25,000 distinct CDR3 sequences in the sample, more than 45% were seen once. Per the germline V gene, CDR1 is DFQATT and CDR2 is SNEGSKA (reference sequence). J was trimmed by 2 bases and V by 5 bases; bases with no gene match: 6. The CDR3 runs 17 residues. Peripheral blood, around 6.4 milliliters per draw, was collected at each of two time points.

The source material was PBMCs, sampled before or after stereotactic body radiation therapy (not recorded which). V gene TRBV20-1 combines with J gene TRBJ2-6; TRBD2 matches 13 bases. The receptor comes from a donor older than 45 with non-small cell lung cancer. CDR3 sequence reads: CSAPTSGRITGANVLTF. The CDR3 DNA follows: TGCAGTGCTCCGACTAGCGGGAGGATAACTGGGGCCAACGTCCTGACTTTC.